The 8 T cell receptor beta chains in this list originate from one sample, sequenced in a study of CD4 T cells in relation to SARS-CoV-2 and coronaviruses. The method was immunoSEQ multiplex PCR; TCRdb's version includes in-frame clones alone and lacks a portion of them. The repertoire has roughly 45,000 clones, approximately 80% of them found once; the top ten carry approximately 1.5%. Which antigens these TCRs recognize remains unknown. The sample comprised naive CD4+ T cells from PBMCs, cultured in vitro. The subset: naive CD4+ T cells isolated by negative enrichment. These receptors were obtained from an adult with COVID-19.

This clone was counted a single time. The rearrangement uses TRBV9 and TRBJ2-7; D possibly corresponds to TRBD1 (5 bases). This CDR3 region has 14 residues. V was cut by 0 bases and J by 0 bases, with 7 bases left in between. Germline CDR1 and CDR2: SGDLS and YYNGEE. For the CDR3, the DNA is TGTGCCAGCAGCGTAGGGGGCAGCTCCTACGAGCAGTACTTC. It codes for CASSVGGSSYEQYF.

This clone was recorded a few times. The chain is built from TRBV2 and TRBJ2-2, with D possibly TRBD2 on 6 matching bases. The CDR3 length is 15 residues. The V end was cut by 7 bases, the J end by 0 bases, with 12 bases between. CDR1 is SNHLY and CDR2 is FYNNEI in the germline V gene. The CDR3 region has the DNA TGTGCCAGCATGAGTGAGCGGGCGAACACCGGGGAGCTGTTTTTT. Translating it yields CASMSERANTGELFF.

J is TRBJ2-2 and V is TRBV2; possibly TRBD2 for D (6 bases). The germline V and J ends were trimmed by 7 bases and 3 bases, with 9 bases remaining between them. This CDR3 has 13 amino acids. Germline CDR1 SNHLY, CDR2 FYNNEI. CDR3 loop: CASKEGDTGELFF. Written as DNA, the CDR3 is TGTGCCAGCAAGGAGGGAGACACCGGGGAGCTGTTTTTT.

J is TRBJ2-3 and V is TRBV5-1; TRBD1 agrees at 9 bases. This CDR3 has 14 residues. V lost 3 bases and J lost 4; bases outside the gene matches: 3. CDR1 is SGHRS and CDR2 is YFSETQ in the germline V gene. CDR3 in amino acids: CASSSDRGSDTQYF. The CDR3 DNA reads TGCGCCAGCAGCTCGGACAGGGGCTCAGATACGCAGTATTTT.

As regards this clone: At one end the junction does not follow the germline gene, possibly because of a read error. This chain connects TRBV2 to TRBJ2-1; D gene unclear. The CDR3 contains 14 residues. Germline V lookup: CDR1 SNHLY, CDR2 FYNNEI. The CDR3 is CASSEEVGYNEQFF. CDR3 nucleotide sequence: TGTGCCAGCAGTGAAGAGGTTGGGTACAACGAGCAGTTCTTC.

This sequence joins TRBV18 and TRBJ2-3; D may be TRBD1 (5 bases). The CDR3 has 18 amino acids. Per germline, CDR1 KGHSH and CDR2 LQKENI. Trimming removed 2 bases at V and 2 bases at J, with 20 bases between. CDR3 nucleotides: TGTGCCAGCTCACCATCCCTAAACAGGCTATCCTTCACAGATACGCAGTATTTT. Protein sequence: CASSPSLNRLSFTDTQYF.

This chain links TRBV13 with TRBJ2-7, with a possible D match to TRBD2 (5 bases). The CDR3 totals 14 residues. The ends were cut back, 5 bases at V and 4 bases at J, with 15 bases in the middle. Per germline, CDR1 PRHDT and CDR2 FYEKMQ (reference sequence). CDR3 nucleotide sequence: TGTGCCAGCAGCCCCCATGGGGAGCTATACGAGCAGTACTTC. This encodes CASSPHGELYEQYF.

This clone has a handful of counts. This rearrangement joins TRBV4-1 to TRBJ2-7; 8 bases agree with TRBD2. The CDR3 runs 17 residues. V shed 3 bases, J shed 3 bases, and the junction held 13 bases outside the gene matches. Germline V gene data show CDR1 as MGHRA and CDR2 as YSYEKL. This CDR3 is CASSQGPLSAGGYEQYF. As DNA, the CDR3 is TGCGCCAGCAGCCAGGGGCCCCTATCTGCGGGGGGCTACGAGCAGTACTTC.